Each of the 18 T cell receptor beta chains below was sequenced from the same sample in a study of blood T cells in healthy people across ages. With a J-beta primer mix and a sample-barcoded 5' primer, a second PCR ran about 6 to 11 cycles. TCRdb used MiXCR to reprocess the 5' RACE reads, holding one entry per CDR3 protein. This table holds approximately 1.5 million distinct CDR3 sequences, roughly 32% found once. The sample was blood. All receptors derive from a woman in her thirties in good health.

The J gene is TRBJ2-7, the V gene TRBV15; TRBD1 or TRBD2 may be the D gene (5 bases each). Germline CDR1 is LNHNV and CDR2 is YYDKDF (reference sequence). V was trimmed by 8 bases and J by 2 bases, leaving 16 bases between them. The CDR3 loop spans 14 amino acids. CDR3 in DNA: TGTGCCACCGGGGCTGGGGGTACTACCTACGAGCAGTACTTC. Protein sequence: CATGAGGTTYEQYF.

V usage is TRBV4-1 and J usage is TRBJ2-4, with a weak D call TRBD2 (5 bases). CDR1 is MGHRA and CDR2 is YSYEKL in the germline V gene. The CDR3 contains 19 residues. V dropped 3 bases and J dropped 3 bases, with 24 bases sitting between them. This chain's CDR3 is CASSQWWWVGVQDKNIQYF. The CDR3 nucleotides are TGCGCCAGCAGCCAGTGGTGGTGGGTGGGAGTCCAGGACAAAAACATTCAGTACTTC.

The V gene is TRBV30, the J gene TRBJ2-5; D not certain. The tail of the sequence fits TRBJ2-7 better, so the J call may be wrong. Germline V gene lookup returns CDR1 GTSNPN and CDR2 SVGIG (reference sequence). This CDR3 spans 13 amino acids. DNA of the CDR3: TGTGCCTGGAGTGTGGCGGAATTAAGCGAGCAGTACTTC. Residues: CAWSVAELSEQYF.

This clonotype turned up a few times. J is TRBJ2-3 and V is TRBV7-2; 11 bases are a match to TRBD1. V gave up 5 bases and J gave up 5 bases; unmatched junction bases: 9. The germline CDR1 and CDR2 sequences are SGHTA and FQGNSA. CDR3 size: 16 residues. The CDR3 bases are TGTGCCAGCAGCCCGTGGGACAGGGGGTTCGGAGATACGCAGTATTTT. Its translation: CASSPWDRGFGDTQYF. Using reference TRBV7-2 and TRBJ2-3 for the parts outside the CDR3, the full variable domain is GAGVSQSPSNKVTEKGKDVELRCDPISGHTALYWYRQSLGQGLEFLIYFQGNSAPDKSGLPSDRFSAERTGGSVSTLTIQRTQQEDSAVYLCASSPWDRGFGDTQYFGPGTRLTVL.

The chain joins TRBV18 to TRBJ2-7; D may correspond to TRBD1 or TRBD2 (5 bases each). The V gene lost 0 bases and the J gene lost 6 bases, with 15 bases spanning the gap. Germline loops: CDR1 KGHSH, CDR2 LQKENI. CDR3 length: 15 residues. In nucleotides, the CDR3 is TGTGCCAGCTCACCACCGTCGTCAGGGAGTAGCGAGCAGTACTTC. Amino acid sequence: CASSPPSSGSSEQYF.

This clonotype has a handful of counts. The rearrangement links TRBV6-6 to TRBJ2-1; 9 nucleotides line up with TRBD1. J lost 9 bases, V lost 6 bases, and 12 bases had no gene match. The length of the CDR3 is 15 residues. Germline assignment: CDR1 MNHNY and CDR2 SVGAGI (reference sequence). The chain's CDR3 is CASSQDRGGEGEQFF. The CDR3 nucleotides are TGTGCCAGCAGCCAGGACAGGGGAGGCGAGGGTGAGCAGTTCTTC.

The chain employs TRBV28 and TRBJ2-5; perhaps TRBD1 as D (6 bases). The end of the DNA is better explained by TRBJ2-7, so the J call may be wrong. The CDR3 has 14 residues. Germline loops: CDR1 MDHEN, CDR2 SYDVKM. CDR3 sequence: CASRFQGITYEQYF. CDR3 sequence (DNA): TGTGCCAGCAGGTTTCAGGGGATAACCTACGAGCAGTACTTC.

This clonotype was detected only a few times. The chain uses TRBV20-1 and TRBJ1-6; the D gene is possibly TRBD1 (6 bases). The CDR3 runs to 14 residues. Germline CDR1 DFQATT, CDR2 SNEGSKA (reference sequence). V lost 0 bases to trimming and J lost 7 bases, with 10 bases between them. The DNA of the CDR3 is TGCAGTGCTAGAGATCTCAGGGGAAATTCACCCCTCCACTTT. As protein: CSARDLRGNSPLHF.

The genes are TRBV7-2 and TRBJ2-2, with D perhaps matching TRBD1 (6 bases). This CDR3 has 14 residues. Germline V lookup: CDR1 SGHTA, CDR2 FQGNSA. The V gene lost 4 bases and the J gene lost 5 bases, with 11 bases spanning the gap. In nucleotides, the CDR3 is TGTGCCAGCAGCTGGAAGACAGGTACCGGGGAGCTGTTTTTT. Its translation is CASSWKTGTGELFF.

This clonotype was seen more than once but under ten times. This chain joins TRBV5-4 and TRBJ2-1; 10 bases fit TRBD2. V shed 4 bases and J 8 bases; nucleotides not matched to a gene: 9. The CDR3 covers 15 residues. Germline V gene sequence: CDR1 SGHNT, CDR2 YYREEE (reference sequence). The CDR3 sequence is CASSNKREGFDEQFF. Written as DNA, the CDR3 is TGTGCCAGCAGCAACAAGCGGGAGGGCTTCGATGAGCAGTTCTTC.

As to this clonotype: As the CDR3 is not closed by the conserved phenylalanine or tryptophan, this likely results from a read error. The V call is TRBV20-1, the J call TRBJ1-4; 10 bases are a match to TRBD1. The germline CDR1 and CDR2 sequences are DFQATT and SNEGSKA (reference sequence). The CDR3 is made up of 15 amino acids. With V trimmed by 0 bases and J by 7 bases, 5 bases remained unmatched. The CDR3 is CSAREKTGGFEKLFV. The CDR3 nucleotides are TGCAGTGCTAGAGAAAAGACAGGGGGCTTTGAAAAACTGTTTGTT.

CDR3 DNA: TGCAGTGCTATAAGACCCTCTGCCTATGGCTACACCTTC. Its protein is CSAIRPSAYGYTF. The rearrangement links TRBV20-1 to TRBJ1-2; D unclear. This CDR3 spans 13 amino acids. With 4 bases removed from V and 4 bases from J, the gap between germline ends came to 13 bases. Germline lookup yields CDR1 DFQATT and CDR2 SNEGSKA (reference sequence).

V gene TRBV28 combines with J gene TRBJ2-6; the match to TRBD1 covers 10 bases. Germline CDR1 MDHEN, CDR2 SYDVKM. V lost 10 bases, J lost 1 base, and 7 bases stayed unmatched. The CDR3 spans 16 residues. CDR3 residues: CATLGQGFSGANVLTF. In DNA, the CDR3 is TGTGCCACCTTGGGACAGGGGTTTTCTGGGGCCAACGTCCTGACTTTC.

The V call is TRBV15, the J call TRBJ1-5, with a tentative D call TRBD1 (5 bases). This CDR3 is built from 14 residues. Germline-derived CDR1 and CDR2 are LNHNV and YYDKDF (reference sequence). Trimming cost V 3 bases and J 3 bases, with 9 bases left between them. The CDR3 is CATSSYRNNQPQHF. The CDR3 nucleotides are TGTGCCACCAGCAGTTACAGGAACAATCAGCCCCAGCATTTT.

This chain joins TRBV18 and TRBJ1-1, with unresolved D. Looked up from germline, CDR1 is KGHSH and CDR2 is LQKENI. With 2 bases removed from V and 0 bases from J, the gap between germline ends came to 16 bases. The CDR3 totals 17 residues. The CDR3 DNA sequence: TGTGCCAGCTCACCAGTAACCGGGCCCACCATGAACACTGAAGCTTTCTTT. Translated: CASSPVTGPTMNTEAFF.

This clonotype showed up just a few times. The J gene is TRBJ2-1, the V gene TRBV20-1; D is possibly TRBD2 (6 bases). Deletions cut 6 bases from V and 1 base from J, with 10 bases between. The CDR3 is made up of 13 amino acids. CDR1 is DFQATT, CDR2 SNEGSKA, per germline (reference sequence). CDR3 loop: CSARLDSYNEQFF. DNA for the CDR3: TGCAGTGCACGACTAGATTCCTACAATGAGCAGTTCTTC.

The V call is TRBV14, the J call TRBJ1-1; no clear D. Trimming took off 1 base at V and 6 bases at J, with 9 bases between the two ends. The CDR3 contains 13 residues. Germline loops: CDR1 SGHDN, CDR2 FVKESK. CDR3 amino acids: CASSQVLASEAFF. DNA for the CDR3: TGTGCCAGCAGCCAAGTGTTAGCATCTGAAGCTTTCTTT.

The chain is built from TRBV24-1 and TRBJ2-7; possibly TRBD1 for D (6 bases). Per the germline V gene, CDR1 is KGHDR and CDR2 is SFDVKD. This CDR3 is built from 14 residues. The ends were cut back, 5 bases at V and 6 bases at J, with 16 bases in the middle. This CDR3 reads CATSGTGTWSEQYF. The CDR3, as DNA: TGTGCCACCAGTGGCACAGGGACGTGGAGCGAGCAGTACTTC.